This TCR beta chain was obtained from a study of T cell responses to AZD1222 COVID-19 vaccine. Findings and limits, study-wide: In all cases, repertoires were sampled only after the peak T cell response. The donor cohort was predominantly white British with a female majority, and clonal diversity may have been underestimated.

Using immunoSEQ multiplex PCR, the repertoire was profiled, and TCRdb retains in-frame clones only, with some absent. This sample carries about 93,000 clones, 80% to 90% of them seen once, and the ten largest clones take roughly 16%. V was clipped by 2 bases and J by 6 bases, with 17 bases between them. Germline V gene lookup returns CDR1 KGHSH and CDR2 LQKENI. This CDR3 is built from 16 residues. Comment on this clone: Its antigen is not identified.

This chain connects TRBV18 to TRBJ2-1; D is possibly TRBD1 (5 bases). Here the sequenced sample was peripheral blood, taken on day 0 of AZD1222 vaccination. The TCR sequence derives from an adult in good health. CDR3 in DNA: TGTGCCAGCTCACCAAGTTCTATGACAGCGTCCAATGAGCAGTTCTTC. Its protein product is CASSPSSMTASNEQFF.